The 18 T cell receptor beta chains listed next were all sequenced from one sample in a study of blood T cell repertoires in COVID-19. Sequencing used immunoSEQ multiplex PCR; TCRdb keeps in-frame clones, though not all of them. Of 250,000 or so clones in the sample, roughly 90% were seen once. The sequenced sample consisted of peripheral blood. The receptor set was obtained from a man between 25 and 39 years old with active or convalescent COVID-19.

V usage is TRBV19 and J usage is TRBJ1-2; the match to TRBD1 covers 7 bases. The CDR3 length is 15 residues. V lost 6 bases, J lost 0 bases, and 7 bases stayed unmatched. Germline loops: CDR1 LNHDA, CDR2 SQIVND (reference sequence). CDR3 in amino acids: CASRPGQTSNYGYTF. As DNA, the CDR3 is TGTGCCAGTAGACCGGGACAGACATCTAACTATGGCTACACCTTC.

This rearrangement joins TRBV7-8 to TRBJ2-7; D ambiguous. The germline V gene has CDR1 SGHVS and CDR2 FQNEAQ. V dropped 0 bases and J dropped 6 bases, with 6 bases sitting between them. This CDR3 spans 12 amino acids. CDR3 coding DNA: TGTGCCAGCAGCTTAGCAACTGCCGAGCAGTACTTC. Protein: CASSLATAEQYF.

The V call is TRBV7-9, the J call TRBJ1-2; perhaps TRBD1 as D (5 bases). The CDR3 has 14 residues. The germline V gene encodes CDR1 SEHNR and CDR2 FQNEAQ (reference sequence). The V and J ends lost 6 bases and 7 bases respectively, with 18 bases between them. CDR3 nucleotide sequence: TGTGCCAGCAGACCCCCCAGGGTATTCGGTGGCTACACCTTC. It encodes CASRPPRVFGGYTF.

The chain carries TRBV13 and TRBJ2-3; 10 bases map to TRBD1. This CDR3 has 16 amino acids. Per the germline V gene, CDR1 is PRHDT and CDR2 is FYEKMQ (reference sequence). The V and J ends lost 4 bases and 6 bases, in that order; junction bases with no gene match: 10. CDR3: CASSSTRDRGTDTQYF. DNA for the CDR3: TGTGCCAGCAGCTCAACACGGGACAGGGGTACGGATACGCAGTATTTT.

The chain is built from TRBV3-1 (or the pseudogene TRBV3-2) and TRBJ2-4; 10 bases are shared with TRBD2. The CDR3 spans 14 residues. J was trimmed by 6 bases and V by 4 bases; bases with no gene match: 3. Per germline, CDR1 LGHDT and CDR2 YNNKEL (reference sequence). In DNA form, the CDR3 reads TGTGCCAGCAGCCCTAGGACTAGCGGAAACATTCAGTACTTC. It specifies CASSPRTSGNIQYF.

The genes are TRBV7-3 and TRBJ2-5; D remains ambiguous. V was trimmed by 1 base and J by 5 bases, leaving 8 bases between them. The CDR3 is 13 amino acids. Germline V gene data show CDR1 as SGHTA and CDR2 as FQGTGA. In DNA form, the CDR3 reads TGTGCCAGCAGCTTAAGGGCCCAGGAGACCCAGTACTTC. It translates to CASSLRAQETQYF.

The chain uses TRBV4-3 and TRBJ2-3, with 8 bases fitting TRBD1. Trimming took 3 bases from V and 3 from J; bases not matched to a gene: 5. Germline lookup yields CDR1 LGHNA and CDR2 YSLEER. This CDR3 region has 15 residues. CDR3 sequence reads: CASSQRGQGTDTQYF. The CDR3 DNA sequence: TGCGCCAGCAGCCAGCGCGGACAGGGAACAGATACGCAGTATTTT.

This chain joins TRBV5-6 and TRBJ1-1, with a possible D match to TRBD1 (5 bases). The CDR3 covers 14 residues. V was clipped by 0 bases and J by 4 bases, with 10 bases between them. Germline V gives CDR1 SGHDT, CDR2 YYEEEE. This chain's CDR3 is CASSLAGPPTEAFF. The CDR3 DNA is TGTGCCAGCAGCTTGGCAGGGCCGCCCACTGAAGCTTTCTTT.

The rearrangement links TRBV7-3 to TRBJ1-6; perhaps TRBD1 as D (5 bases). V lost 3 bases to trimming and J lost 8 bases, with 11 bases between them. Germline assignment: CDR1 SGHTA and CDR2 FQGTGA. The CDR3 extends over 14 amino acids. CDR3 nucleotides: TGTGCCAGCAGCTTCGGGACTCCAGATTCACCCCTCCACTTT. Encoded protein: CASSFGTPDSPLHF. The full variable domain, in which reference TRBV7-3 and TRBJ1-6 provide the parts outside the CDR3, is GAGVSQTPSNKVTEKGKYVELRCDPISGHTALYWYRQSLGQGPEFLIYFQGTGAADDSGLPNDRFFAVRPEGSVSTLKIQRTERGDSAVYLCASSFGTPDSPLHFGNGTRLTVT.

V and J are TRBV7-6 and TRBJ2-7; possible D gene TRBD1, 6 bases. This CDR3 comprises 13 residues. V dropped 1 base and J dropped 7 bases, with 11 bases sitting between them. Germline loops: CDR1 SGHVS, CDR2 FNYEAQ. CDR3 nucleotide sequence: TGTGCCAGCAGCTTAGGCCAGGGGAGAGAGCAGTACTTC. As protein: CASSLGQGREQYF.

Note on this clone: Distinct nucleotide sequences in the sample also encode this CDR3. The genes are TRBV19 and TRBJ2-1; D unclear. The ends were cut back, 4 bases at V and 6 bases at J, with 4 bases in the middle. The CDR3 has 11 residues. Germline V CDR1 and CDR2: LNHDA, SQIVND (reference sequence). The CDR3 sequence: CASSNSNEQFF. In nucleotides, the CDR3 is TGTGCCAGTAGTAATAGCAATGAGCAGTTCTTC.

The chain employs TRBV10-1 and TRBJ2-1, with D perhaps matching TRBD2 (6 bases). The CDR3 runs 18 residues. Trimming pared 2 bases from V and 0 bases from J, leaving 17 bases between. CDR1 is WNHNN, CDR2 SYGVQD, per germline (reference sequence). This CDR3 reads CASSEIHGRGSSYNEQFF. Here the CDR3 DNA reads TGCGCCAGCAGTGAGATCCATGGGCGGGGTAGCTCCTACAATGAGCAGTTCTTC.

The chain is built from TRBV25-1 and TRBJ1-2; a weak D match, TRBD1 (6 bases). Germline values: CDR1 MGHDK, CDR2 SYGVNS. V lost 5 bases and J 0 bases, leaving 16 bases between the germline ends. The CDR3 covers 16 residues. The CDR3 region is CASSPPGSGANYGYTF. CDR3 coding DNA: TGTGCCAGCAGTCCTCCAGGATCAGGGGCTAACTATGGCTACACCTTC.

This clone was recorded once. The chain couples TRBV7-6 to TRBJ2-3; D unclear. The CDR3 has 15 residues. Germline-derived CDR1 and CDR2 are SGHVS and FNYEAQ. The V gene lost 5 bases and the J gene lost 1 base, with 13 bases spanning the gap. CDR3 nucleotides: TGTGCCAGCAGCCGATCCGAGATGGGCACAGATACGCAGTATTTT. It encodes CASSRSEMGTDTQYF.

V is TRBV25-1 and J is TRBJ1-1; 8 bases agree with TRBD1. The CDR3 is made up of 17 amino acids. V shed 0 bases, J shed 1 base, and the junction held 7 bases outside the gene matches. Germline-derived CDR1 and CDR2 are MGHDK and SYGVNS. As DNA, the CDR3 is TGTGCCAGCAGTGAATATTTCGCAGGGGGCGAGAACACTGAAGCTTTCTTT. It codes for CASSEYFAGGENTEAFF.

This chain's CDR3 is CASSNTGDTEAFF. CDR3 bases: TGTGCCAGTAGTAATACAGGGGACACTGAAGCTTTCTTT. This rearrangement joins TRBV19 to TRBJ1-1; 7 nucleotides align to TRBD1. Per germline, CDR1 LNHDA and CDR2 SQIVND (reference sequence). The CDR3 sequence is 13 residues long. The V and J ends lost 4 bases and 3 bases, in that order; junction bases with no gene match: 2.

The CDR3, as DNA: TGCGCCAGCACCGTACGGGGGGGAGACACCGGGGAGCTGTTTTTT. The encoded protein is CASTVRGGDTGELFF. The gene calls are TRBV5-1 and TRBJ2-2, with TRBD2 matching 8 bases. V shed 6 bases and J 3 bases; nucleotides not matched to a gene: 7. This CDR3 has 15 amino acids. Germline CDR1 reads SGHRS; CDR2 reads YFSETQ.

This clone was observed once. The CDR3, as DNA: TGCGCCAGCAGCCTGGACACCGGTTCGGGTCAGCCCCAGCATTTT. Translating it yields CASSLDTGSGQPQHF. This chain uses TRBV5-1 with TRBJ1-5, with D possibly matching TRBD1 (5 bases). CDR1 is SGHRS, CDR2 YFSETQ, per germline. The CDR3 runs 15 residues. Trimming shortened V by 4 bases and J by 6 bases, and 17 bases separated the two germline ends.